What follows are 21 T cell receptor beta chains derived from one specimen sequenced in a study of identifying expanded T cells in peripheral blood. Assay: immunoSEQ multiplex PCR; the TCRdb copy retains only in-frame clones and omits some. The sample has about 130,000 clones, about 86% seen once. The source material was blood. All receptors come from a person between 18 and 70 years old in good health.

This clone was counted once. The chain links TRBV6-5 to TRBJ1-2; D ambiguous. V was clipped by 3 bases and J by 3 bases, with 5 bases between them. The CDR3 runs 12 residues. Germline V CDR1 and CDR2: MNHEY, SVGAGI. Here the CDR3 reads CASSYIDYGYTF. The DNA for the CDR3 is TGTGCCAGCAGTTATATTGACTATGGCTACACCTTC.

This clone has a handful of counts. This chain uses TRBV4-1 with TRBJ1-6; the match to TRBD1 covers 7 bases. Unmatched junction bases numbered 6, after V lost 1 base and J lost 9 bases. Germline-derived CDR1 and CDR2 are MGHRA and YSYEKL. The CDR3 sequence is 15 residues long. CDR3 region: CASSQGRTGPSPLHF. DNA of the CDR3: TGCGCCAGCAGCCAAGGCAGGACAGGCCCTTCACCCCTCCACTTT.

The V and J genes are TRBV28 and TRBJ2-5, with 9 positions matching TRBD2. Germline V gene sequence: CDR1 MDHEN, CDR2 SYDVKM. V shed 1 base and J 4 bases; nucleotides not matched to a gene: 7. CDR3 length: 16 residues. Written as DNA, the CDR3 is TGTGCCAGCAGTTTATCTCGCGGGAGGGGAGGAGAGACCCAGTACTTC. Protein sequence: CASSLSRGRGGETQYF.

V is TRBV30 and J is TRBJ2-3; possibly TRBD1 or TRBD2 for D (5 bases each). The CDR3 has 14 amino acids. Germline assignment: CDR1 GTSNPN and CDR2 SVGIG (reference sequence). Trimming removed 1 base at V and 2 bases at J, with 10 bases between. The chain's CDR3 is CAWSGGGFTDTQYF. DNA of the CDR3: TGTGCCTGGAGTGGTGGGGGTTTCACAGATACGCAGTATTTT.

CDR3 in DNA: TGTGCCAGCAGACGCAGCGAAGATACGCAGTATTTT. Its translation: CASRRSEDTQYF. The gene calls are TRBV27 and TRBJ2-3; no definite D call. The length of the CDR3 is 12 residues. The V end lost 6 bases, the J end lost 5 bases, and 9 bases lay between the germline ends. Per the germline V gene, CDR1 is MNHEY and CDR2 is SMNVEV (reference sequence).

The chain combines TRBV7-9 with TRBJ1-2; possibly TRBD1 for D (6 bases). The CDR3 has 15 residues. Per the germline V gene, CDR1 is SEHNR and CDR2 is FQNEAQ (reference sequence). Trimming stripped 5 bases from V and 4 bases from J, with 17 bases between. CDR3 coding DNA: TGTGCCAGCAGCCAAGCCGACAGGTTTCGCTATGGCTACACCTTC. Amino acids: CASSQADRFRYGYTF.

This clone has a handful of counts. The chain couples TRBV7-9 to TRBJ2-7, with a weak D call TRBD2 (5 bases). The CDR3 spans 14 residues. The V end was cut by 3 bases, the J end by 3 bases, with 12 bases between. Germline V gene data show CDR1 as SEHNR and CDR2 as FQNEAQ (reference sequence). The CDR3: CASSLVGADYEQYF. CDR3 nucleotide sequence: TGTGCCAGCAGCTTGGTGGGAGCGGACTACGAGCAGTACTTC. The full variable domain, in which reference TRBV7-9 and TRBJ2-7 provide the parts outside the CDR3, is DTGVSQNPRHKITKRGQNVTFRCDPISEHNRLYWYRQTLGQGPEFLTYFQNEAQLEKSRLLSDRFSAERPKGSFSTLEIQRTEQGDSAMYLCASSLVGADYEQYFGPGTRLTVT.

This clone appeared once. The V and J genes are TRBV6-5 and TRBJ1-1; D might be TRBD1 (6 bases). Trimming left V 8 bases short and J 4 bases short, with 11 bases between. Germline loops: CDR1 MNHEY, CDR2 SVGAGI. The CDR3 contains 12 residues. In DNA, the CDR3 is TGTGCCAGCTTGAGAGGGGGCACTGAAGCTTTCTTT. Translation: CASLRGGTEAFF.

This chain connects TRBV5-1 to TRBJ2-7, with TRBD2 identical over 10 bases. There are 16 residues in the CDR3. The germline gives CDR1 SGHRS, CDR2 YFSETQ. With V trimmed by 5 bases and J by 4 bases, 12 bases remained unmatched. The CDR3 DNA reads TGCGCCAGCAGTTCGAGCGGGAGGGGTGGGTCGTACGAGCAGTACTTC. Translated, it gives CASSSSGRGGSYEQYF.

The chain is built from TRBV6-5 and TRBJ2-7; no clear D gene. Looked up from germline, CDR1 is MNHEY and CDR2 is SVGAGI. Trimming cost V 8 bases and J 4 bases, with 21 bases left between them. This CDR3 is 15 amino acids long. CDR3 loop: CASSPAGGTPYEQYF. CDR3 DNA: TGTGCCAGCTCACCAGCTGGCGGAACCCCGTACGAGCAGTACTTC.

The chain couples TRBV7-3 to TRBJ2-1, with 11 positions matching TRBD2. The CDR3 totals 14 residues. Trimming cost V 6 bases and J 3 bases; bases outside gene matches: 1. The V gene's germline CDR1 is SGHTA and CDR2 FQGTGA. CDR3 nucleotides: TGTGCCAGCAGTACTAGCGGGGGCTACAATGAGCAGTTCTTC. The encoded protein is CASSTSGGYNEQFF.

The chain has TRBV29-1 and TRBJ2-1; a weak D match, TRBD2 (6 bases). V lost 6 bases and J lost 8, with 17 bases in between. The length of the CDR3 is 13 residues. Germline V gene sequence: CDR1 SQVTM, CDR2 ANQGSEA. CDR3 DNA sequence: TGCAGCGTCCTACTAGCCCCGACCCATGAGCAGTTCTTC. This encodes CSVLLAPTHEQFF.

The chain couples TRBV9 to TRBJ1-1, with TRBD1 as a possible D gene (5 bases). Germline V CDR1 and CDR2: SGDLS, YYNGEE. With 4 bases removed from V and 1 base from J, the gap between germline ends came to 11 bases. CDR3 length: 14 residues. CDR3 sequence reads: CASSLQGQNTEAFF. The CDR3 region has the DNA TGTGCCAGCAGCCTTCAAGGACAGAACACTGAAGCTTTCTTT.

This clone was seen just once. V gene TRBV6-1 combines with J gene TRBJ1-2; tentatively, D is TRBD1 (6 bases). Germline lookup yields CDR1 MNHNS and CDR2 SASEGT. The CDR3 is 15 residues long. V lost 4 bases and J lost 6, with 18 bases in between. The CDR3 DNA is TGTGCCAGCAGTGGGGGGGGCCGCAGAATGGATGGCTACACCTTC. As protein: CASSGGGRRMDGYTF.

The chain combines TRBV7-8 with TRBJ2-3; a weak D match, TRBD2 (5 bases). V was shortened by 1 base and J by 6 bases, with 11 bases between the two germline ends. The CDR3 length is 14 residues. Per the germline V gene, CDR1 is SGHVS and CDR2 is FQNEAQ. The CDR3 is CASSLDIARDTQYF. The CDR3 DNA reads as TGTGCCAGCAGCTTAGATATAGCGCGTGATACGCAGTATTTT.

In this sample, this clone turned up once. The CDR3 coding sequence is TGTGCCAGCAGCTTAGGAGGTAGCGGGTTCGGCTCCTACAATGAGCAGTTCTTC. The encoded protein is CASSLGGSGFGSYNEQFF. This chain connects TRBV11-3 to TRBJ2-1, with 7 nucleotides matching TRBD2. CDR3 length: 18 amino acids. J lost 0 bases, V lost 1 base, and 9 bases had no gene match. Per the germline V gene, CDR1 is SGHNT and CDR2 is YENEEA.

CDR3 coding DNA: TGCAGCGTTATCCCCGGGGGCGGGGAGACCCAGTACTTC. Translating gives CSVIPGGGETQYF. The chain has TRBV29-1 and TRBJ2-5; either TRBD1 or TRBD2 may supply D (6 bases each). CDR1 and CDR2 from the germline V gene are SQVTM and ANQGSEA. This CDR3 comprises 13 residues. V lost 5 bases and J lost 5, with 15 bases in between.

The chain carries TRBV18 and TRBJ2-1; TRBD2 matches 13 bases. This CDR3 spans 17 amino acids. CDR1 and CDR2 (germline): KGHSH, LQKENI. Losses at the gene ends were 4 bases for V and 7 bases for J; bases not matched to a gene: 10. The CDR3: CASSLIGLAGVGNEQFF. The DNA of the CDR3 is TGTGCCAGCTCACTAATAGGACTAGCGGGGGTCGGGAATGAGCAGTTCTTC. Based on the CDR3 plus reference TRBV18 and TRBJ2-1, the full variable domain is NAGVMQNPRHLVRRRGQEARLRCSPMKGHSHVYWYRQLPEEGLKFMVYLQKENIIDESGMPKERFSAEFPKEGPSILRIQQVVRGDSAAYFCASSLIGLAGVGNEQFFGPGTRLTVL.

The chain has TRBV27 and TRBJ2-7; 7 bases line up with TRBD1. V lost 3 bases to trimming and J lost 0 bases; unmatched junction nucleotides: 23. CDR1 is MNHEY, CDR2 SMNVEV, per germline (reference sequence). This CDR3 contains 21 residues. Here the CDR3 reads CASSFPCGTELSQFSSYEQYF. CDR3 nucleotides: TGTGCCAGCAGTTTTCCTTGTGGGACAGAGCTGTCCCAATTTAGCTCCTACGAGCAGTACTTC.

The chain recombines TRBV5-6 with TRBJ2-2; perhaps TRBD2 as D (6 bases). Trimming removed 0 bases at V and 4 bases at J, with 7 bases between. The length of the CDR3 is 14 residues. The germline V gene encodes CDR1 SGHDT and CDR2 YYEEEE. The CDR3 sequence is CASSLVGGTGELFF. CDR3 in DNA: TGTGCCAGCAGCTTGGTCGGGGGCACCGGGGAGCTGTTTTTT.

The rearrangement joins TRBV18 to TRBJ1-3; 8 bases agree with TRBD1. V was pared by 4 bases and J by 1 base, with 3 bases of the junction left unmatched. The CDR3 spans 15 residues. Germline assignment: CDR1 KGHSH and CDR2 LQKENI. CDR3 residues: CASSRQGPSGNTIYF. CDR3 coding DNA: TGTGCCAGCTCACGACAGGGGCCTTCTGGAAACACCATATATTTT.